Following are 16 T cell receptor beta chains from one sample sequenced in a study of OX40 agonist ivuxolimab in advanced cancers. Data came from immunoSEQ multiplex PCR; TCRdb stores just in-frame clones and leaves some out. The sample carries about 75,000 clones, 70% to 90% recorded once. The sequenced sample was CD4+ or CD8+ T cells sorted from blood, obtained in a trial of the OX40 agonist ivuxolimab. Receptors originate from an adult with an advanced solid tumor such as melanoma, head and neck, liver or kidney cancer.

The chain recombines TRBV19 with TRBJ1-2; TRBD1 agrees at 8 bases. V lost 6 bases and J lost 4; bases outside the gene matches: 10. The CDR3 has 15 amino acids. Germline V gives CDR1 LNHDA, CDR2 SQIVND (reference sequence). The CDR3 sequence: CASSAGSTGAYGYTF. CDR3 DNA sequence: TGTGCCAGTAGCGCAGGATCGACAGGGGCCTATGGCTACACCTTC.

The J gene is TRBJ2-1, the V gene TRBV10-3; D is possibly TRBD1 (6 bases). Trimming stripped 6 bases from V and 9 bases from J, with 9 bases between. Germline V gene data show CDR1 as ENHRY and CDR2 as SYGVKD. This CDR3 comprises 11 residues. The CDR3 loop reads CAIRQGGEQFF. CDR3 sequence (DNA): TGTGCCATCAGACAGGGTGGTGAGCAGTTCTTC.

The chain uses TRBV13 and TRBJ2-5; the match to TRBD2 covers 16 bases. Germline V CDR1 and CDR2: PRHDT, FYEKMQ (reference sequence). CDR3 length: 17 amino acids. Trimming took 5 bases from V and 4 from J; bases not matched to a gene: 7. The CDR3 nucleotides are TGTGCCAGCAGCCCAGGGACTAGCGGGAGGGGCAGAGAGACCCAGTACTTC. As protein: CASSPGTSGRGRETQYF.

This sequence joins TRBV30 and TRBJ2-5; TRBD2 aligns across 7 bases. The CDR3 spans 13 residues. Losses at the gene ends were 3 bases for V and 5 bases for J; bases not matched to a gene: 6. Germline CDR1 GTSNPN, CDR2 SVGIG (reference sequence). CDR3 nucleotides: TGTGCCTGGAGCTGGGGGGAGGGGGAGACCCAGTACTTC. Its protein product is CAWSWGEGETQYF.

The rearrangement uses TRBV5-8 and TRBJ1-5; D unclear. V was clipped by 4 bases and J by 7 bases, with 9 bases between them. The CDR3 extends over 12 amino acids. Germline loops: CDR1 SGHTS, CDR2 YDEGEE. The chain's CDR3 is CASSRLGQPQHF. CDR3 DNA: TGTGCCAGCAGCCGCTTAGGGCAGCCCCAGCATTTT.

This rearrangement joins TRBV27 to TRBJ2-3, with TRBD2 matching over 11 bases. Germline V CDR1 and CDR2: MNHEY, SMNVEV (reference sequence). This CDR3 has 18 residues. After removal of 6 bases from V and 6 bases from J, the junction contained 17 bases not matched to a gene. The CDR3: CASRRYATLTSGSDTQYF. The CDR3 nucleotides read TGTGCCAGCAGACGCTACGCGACCCTTACTAGCGGGAGTGATACGCAGTATTTT.

The chain joins TRBV5-1 to TRBJ2-2; 10 positions match TRBD1. Germline loops: CDR1 SGHRS, CDR2 YFSETQ. Losses at the gene ends were 2 bases for V and 4 bases for J; bases not matched to a gene: 5. This CDR3 contains 16 residues. As DNA, the CDR3 is TGCGCCAGCAGCTTTTCGGGACAGGGGATCACCGGGGAGCTGTTTTTT. Translating it yields CASSFSGQGITGELFF. Drawing the rest from reference TRBV5-1 and TRBJ2-2, the complete variable domain is KAGVTQTPRYLIKTRGQQVTLSCSPISGHRSVSWYQQTPGQGLQFLFEYFSETQRNKGNFPGRFSGRQFSNSRSEMNVSTLELGDSALYLCASSFSGQGITGELFFGEGSRLTVL.

The rearrangement uses TRBV7-7 and TRBJ1-1; 9 nucleotides align to TRBD1. This CDR3 region has 15 residues. Unmatched junction bases numbered 6, after V lost 5 bases and J lost 2 bases. Germline lookup yields CDR1 SSHAT and CDR2 FNYEAQ (reference sequence). As DNA, the CDR3 is TGTGCCAGCAGCCCATTGGGACAGGGTAACACTGAAGCTTTCTTT. Its protein is CASSPLGQGNTEAFF.

This chain joins TRBV6-5 and TRBJ1-5; D is perhaps TRBD1 (5 bases). Germline values: CDR1 MNHEY, CDR2 SVGAGI. V dropped 6 bases and J dropped 6 bases, with 12 bases sitting between them. The CDR3 covers 13 residues. For the CDR3, the DNA is TGTGCCAGCAGGCCGGGACTTTTTCAGCCCCAGCATTTT. It translates to CASRPGLFQPQHF.

This chain uses TRBV4-2 with TRBJ2-1; TRBD2 matches at 13 bases. The CDR3 is 17 residues long. V trimming: 4 bases; J trimming: 9 bases; junction bases outside the gene matches: 12. Germline loops: CDR1 LGHNA, CDR2 YNFKEQ. CDR3 nucleotide sequence: TGTGCCAGCAGCCCACGCGGGACTAGCGGGGTGTGGGGTGAGCAGTTCTTC. Translation gives CASSPRGTSGVWGEQFF.

The chain is built from TRBV7-6 and TRBJ1-2, with 8 positions matching TRBD1. Per germline, CDR1 SGHVS and CDR2 FNYEAQ. The CDR3 totals 15 residues. With 5 bases clipped from V and 3 bases from J, the junction kept 8 bases outside the gene matches. The CDR3 DNA follows: TGTGCCAGCAGCCCAGGGCAGGGGGCCTACTATGGCTACACCTTC. Translated: CASSPGQGAYYGYTF.

The chain recombines TRBV5-1 with TRBJ2-1, with 8 bases identical to TRBD2. This CDR3 contains 15 residues. The J segment lost 0 bases and the V segment lost 6 bases, leaving 5 bases of the junction unmatched. From germline, CDR1 is SGHRS and CDR2 YFSETQ. For the CDR3, the DNA is TGCGCCAGCACCAAGGCGGGGGGCTCCTACAATGAGCAGTTCTTC. It codes for CASTKAGGSYNEQFF.

This chain joins TRBV2 and TRBJ2-3, with 7 bases lining up with TRBD1. The V gene end was trimmed by 4 bases and the J gene end by 2 bases; junction bases not matched to a gene: 3. The CDR3 totals 14 residues. Looked up from germline, CDR1 is SNHLY and CDR2 is FYNNEI. The CDR3 loop is CASSAGTATDTQYF. The CDR3, as DNA: TGTGCCAGCAGTGCAGGGACAGCCACAGATACGCAGTATTTT. The variable domain in full, completed from reference TRBV2 and TRBJ2-3, reads EPEVTQTPSHQVTQMGQEVILRCVPISNHLYFYWYRQILGQKVEFLVSFYNNEISEKSEIFDDQFSVERPDGSNFTLKIRSTKLEDSAMYFCASSAGTATDTQYFGPGTRLTVL.

The chain recombines TRBV7-3 with TRBJ2-1, with D hard to call. The V and J ends lost 1 base and 9 bases respectively, with 13 bases between them. Germline CDR1 and CDR2: SGHTA and FQGTGA. The CDR3 is 14 amino acids. This CDR3 reads CASSLNPNSGEQFF. The CDR3 nucleotides read TGTGCCAGCAGCTTAAACCCTAATTCTGGTGAGCAGTTCTTC.

The chain has TRBV30 and TRBJ1-1, with a possible D match to TRBD1 (6 bases). This CDR3 comprises 14 residues. Trimming removed 4 bases at V and 1 base at J, with 13 bases between. Germline CDR1 and CDR2: GTSNPN and SVGIG (reference sequence). The CDR3 protein is CAWTPGAPNTEAFF. The CDR3 nucleotides read TGTGCCTGGACCCCGGGGGCGCCGAACACTGAAGCTTTCTTT.

This sequence joins TRBV6-1 and TRBJ1-1, with TRBD1 matching over 7 bases. Germline CDR1 reads MNHNS; CDR2 reads SASEGT. V lost 7 bases, J lost 4 bases, and 9 bases stayed unmatched. This CDR3 spans 14 amino acids. The CDR3 here is CASTSRGGGTEAFF. In nucleotides, the CDR3 is TGTGCCAGCACCTCCAGGGGGGGTGGCACTGAAGCTTTCTTT.